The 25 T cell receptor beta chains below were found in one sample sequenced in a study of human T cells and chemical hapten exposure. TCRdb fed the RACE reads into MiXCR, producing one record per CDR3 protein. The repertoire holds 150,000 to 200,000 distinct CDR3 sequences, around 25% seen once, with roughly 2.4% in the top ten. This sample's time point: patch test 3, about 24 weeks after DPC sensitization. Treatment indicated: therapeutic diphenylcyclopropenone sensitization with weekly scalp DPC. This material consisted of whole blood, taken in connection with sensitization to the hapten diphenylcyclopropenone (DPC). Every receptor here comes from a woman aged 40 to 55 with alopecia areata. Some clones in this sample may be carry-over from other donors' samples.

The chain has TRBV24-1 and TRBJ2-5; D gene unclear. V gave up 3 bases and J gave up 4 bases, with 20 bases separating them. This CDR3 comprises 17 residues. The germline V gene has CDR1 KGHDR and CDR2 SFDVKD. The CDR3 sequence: CATSDPTGPRKGETQYF. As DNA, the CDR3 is TGTGCCACCAGTGATCCTACCGGGCCACGAAAGGGAGAGACCCAGTACTTC.

In nucleotides, the CDR3 is TGTGCCAGCAGCTTCTTCTGGAATAGCGGGCCCTACGAGCAGTACTTC. Translated: CASSFFWNSGPYEQYF. The rearrangement links TRBV5-5 to TRBJ2-7, with 7 bases that match TRBD2. Per the germline V gene, CDR1 is SGHKS and CDR2 is YYEKEE (reference sequence). V dropped 2 bases and J dropped 2; count of bases not matched to a gene: 10. The CDR3 length is 16 residues.

For the CDR3, the DNA is TGTGCCAGCAGCGTGACCCTTAGCACAGATACGCAGTATTTT. Its protein product is CASSVTLSTDTQYF. The rearrangement links TRBV6-6 to TRBJ2-3; D is undetermined. In germline, CDR1 is MNHNY, CDR2 SVGAGI (reference sequence). The CDR3 covers 14 residues. Trimming took off 6 bases at V and 0 bases at J, with 10 bases between the two ends.

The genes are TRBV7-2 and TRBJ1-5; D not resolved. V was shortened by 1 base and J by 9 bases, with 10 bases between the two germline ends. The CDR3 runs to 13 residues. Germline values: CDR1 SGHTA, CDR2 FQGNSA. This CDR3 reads CASSLVEVGPQHF. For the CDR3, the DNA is TGTGCCAGCAGCTTAGTAGAGGTAGGGCCCCAGCATTTT.

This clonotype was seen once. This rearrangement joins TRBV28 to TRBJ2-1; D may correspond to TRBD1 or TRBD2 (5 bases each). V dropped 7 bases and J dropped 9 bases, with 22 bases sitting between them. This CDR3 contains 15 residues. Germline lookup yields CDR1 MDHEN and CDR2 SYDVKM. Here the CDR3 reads CASTGRASLGGEQFF. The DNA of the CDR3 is TGTGCCAGCACCGGCAGGGCTAGCCTCGGCGGTGAGCAGTTCTTC.

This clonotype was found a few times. The CDR3 DNA follows: TGCAGTGCTAGGAAGGGCACAGATACGCAGTATTTT. It specifies CSARKGTDTQYF. The rearrangement joins TRBV20-1 to TRBJ2-3; D is uncertain. The germline CDR1 and CDR2 sequences are DFQATT and SNEGSKA (reference sequence). V lost 3 bases to trimming and J lost 1 base, with 5 bases between them. The CDR3 extends over 12 amino acids.

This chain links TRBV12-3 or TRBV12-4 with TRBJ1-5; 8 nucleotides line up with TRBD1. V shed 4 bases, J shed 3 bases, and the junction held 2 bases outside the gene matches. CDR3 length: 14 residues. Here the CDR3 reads CASSSGGNNQPQHF. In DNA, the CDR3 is TGTGCCAGCAGTTCAGGGGGCAACAATCAGCCCCAGCATTTT.

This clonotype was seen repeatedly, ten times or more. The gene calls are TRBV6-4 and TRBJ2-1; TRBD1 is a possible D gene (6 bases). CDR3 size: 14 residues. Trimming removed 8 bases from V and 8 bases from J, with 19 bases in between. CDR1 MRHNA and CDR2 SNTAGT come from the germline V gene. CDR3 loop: CASAWTVESDEQFF. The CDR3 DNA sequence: TGTGCCAGCGCTTGGACAGTTGAAAGCGATGAGCAGTTCTTC.

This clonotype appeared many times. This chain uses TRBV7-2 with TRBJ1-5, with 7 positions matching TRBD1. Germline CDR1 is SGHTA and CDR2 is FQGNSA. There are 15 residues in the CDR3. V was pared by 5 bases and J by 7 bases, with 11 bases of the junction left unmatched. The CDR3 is CASSPRTGEHQPQHF. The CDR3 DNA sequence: TGTGCCAGCAGCCCGCGGACAGGCGAACACCAGCCCCAGCATTTT.

The CDR3 loop reads CAIRGGTGPYEQYF. As DNA, the CDR3 is TGTGCCATCAGAGGAGGGACAGGCCCCTACGAGCAGTACTTC. The chain joins TRBV10-3 to TRBJ2-7; 8 bases are shared with TRBD1. V trimming: 6 bases; J trimming: 2 bases; junction bases outside the gene matches: 6. The CDR3 is 14 residues long. From germline, CDR1 is ENHRY and CDR2 SYGVKD.

CDR3 in amino acids: CASSLTGGGYNEQFF. The DNA for the CDR3 is TGTGCCAGCAGCCTGACAGGGGGAGGCTACAATGAGCAGTTCTTC. This chain joins TRBV28 and TRBJ2-1; 9 bases fit TRBD1. This CDR3 has 15 residues. Germline CDR1 MDHEN, CDR2 SYDVKM. Trimming removed 6 bases from V and 3 bases from J; junction bases left unmatched: 6.

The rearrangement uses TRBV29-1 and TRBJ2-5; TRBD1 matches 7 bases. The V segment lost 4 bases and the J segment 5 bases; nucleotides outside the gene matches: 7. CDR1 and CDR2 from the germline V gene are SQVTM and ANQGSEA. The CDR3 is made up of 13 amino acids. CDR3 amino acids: CSVAGTVRETQYF. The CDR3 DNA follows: TGCAGCGTTGCTGGGACAGTCCGGGAGACCCAGTACTTC.

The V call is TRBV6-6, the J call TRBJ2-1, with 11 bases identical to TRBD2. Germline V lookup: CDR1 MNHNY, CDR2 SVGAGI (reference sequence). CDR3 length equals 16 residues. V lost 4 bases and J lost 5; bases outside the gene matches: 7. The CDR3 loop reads CASSSLAGGGHNEQFF. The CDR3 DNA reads TGTGCCAGCAGTTCCTTAGCGGGAGGGGGCCACAATGAGCAGTTCTTC.

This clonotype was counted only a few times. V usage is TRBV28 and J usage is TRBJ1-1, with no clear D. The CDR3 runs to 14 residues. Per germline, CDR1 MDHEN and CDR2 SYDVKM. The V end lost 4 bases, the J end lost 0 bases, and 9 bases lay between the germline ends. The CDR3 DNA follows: TGTGCCAGCAGTTCAGGAGACCTGAACACTGAAGCTTTCTTT. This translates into CASSSGDLNTEAFF.

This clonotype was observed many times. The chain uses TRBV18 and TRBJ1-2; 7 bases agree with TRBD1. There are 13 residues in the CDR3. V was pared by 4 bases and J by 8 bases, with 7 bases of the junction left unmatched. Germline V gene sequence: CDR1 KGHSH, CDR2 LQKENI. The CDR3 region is CASSLDRVGGYTF. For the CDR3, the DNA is TGTGCCAGCTCACTTGACAGGGTTGGAGGCTACACCTTC.

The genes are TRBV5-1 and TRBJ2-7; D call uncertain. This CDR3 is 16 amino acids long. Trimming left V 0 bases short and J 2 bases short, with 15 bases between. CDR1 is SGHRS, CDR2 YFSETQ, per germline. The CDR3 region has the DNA TGCGCCAGCAGCTTGGCCCTAGGGAATGTACCCTACGAGCAGTACTTC. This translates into CASSLALGNVPYEQYF.

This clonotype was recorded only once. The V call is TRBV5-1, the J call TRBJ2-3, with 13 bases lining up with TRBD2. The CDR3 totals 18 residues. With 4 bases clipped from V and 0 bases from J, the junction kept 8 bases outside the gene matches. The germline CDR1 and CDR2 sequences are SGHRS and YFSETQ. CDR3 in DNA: TGCGCCAGCAGCGGAGGACTAGCGGGAGTGGGTAGCACAGATACGCAGTATTTT. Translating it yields CASSGGLAGVGSTDTQYF. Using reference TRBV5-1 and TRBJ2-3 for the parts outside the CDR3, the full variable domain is KAGVTQTPRYLIKTRGQQVTLSCSPISGHRSVSWYQQTPGQGLQFLFEYFSETQRNKGNFPGRFSGRQFSNSRSEMNVSTLELGDSALYLCASSGGLAGVGSTDTQYFGPGTRLTVL.

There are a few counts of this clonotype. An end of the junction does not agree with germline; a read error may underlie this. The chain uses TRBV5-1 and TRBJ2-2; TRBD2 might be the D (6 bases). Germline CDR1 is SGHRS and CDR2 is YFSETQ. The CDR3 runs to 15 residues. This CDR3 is CAGSFGSSNTGELFF. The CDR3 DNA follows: TGCGCCGGCAGCTTCGGGAGTTCGAACACCGGGGAGCTGTTTTTT.

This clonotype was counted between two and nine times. CDR3 DNA sequence: TGTGCCAGCAGTTACTCTACCGCGTATGGCTACACCTTC. Protein product: CASSYSTAYGYTF. This chain connects TRBV6-2 or TRBV6-3 to TRBJ1-2, with D unclear. The CDR3 extends over 13 amino acids. V was trimmed by 0 bases and J by 5 bases, leaving 7 bases between them. In germline, CDR1 is MNHEY, CDR2 SVGEGT.

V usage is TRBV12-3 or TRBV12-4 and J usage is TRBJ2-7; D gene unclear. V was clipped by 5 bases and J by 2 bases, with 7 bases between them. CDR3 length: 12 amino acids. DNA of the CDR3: TGTGCCAGCAGTGTTAGTACCTACGAGCAGTACTTC. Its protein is CASSVSTYEQYF.

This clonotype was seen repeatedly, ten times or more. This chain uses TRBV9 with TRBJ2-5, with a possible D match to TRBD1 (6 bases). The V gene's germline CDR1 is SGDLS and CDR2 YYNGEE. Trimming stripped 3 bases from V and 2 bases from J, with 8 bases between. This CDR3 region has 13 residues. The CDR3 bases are TGTGCCAGCAGCGCCCAGGGGCAAGAGACCCAGTACTTC. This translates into CASSAQGQETQYF.

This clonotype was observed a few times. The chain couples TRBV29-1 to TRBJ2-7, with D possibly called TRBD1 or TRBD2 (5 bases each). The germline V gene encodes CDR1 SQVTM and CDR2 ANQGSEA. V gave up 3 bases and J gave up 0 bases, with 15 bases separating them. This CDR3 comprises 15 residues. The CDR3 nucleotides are TGCAGCGTTGATGTACCGGGACCCAGCTCCTACGAGCAGTACTTC. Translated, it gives CSVDVPGPSSYEQYF.

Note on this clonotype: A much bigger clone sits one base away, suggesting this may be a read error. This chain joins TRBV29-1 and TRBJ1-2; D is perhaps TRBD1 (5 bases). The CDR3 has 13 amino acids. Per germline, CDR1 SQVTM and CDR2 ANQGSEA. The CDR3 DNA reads TGCAGCGGATCCGAGGGGAGGTACTATAGCTACACCTTC. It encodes CSGSEGRYYSYTF.

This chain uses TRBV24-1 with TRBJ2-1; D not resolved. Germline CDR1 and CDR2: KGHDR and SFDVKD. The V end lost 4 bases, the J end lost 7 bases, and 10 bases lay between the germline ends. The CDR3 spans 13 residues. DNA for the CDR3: TGTGCCACCAGTGACGACGCTGCAAATGAGCAGTTCTTC. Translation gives CATSDDAANEQFF.

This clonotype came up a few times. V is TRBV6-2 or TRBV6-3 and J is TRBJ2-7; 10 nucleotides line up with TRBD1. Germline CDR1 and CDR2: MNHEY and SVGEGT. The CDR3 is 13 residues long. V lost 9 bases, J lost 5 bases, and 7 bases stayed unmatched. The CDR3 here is CARNRDRGNEQYF. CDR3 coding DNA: TGTGCCAGGAACCGGGACAGGGGCAACGAGCAGTACTTC.